This entry describes one T cell receptor (beta chain). The entry originates in a study of OX40 agonist ivuxolimab in advanced cancers. Across the study: Partial responses were observed in three patients, of whom one had hepatocellular carcinoma and two had cutaneous melanoma.

Sequencing was performed with immunoSEQ multiplex PCR; in TCRdb, only in-frame clones are kept and a portion is missing. The data contain fewer than 90,000 clones, about four fifths of them singletons. Germline V gene lookup returns CDR1 MRHNA and CDR2 SNTAGT. Trimming pared 5 bases from V and 0 bases from J, leaving 7 bases between. This CDR3 has 13 amino acids. The source material was CD4+ or CD8+ T cells sorted from blood, sampled in a trial of the OX40 agonist ivuxolimab. The sequence was collected from an adult with an advanced solid tumor such as melanoma, head and neck, liver or kidney cancer. The chain employs TRBV6-4 and TRBJ1-1; D ambiguous. DNA of the CDR3: TGTGCCAGCAGTATAAACCTGAACACTGAAGCTTTCTTT. Translated, it gives CASSINLNTEAFF.